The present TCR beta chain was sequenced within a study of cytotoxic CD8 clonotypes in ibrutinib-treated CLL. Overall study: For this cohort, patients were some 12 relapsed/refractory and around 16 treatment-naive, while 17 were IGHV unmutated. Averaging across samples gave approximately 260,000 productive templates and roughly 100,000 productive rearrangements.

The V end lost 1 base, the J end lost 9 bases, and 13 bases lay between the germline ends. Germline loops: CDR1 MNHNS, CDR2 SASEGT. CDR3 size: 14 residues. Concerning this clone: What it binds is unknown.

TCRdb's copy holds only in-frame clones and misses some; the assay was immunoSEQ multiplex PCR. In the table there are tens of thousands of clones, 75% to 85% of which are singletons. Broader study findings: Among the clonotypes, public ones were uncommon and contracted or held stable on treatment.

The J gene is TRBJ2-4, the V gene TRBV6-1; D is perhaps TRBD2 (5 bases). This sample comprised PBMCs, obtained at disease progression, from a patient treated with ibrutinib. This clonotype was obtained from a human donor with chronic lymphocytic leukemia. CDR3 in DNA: TGTGCCAGCAGTGAAGTCGAGGGCTGGGTCATTCAGTACTTC. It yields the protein CASSEVEGWVIQYF.